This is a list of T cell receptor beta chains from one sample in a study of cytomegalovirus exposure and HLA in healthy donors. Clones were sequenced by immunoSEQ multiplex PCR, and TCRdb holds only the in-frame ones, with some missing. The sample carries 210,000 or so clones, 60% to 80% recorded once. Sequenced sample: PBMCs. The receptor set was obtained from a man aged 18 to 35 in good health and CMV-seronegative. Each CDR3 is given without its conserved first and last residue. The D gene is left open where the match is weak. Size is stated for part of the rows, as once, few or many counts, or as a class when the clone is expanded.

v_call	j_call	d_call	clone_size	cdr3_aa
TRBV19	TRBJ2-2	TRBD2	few	ASRNLAGGRLTGELF
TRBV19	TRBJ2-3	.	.	ASSIQASGTDTQY
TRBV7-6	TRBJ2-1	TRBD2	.	ASSLPKSGGDYNEQF
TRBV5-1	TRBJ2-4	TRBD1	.	ASSPKPGQSAKNIQY
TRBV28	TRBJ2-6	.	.	ASSSGTLSSGANVLT
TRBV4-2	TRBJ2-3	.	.	ASSRRGGPAITDTQY
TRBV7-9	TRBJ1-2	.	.	ASSSGINYGYT
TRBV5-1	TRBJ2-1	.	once	ATSKWSLAAYNEQF
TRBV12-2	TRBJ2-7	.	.	ASRSKNHRGELYEQY
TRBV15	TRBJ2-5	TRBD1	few	ATSRDRGFEETQY
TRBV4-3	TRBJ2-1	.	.	ASSQDRRNNEQF
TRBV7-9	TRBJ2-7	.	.	ASSRQNLKEEQY
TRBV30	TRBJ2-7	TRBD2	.	AWSGGLAGGYEQY
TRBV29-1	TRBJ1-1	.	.	SVGAYKDTEAF
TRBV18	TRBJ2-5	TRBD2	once	ASSPRTSVIEETQY
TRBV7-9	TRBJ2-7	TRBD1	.	ASSLGGQGGYEQY
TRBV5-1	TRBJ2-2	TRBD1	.	ASSPGQANTGELF
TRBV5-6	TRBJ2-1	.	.	ASSLQVREQF
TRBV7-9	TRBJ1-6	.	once	ASSLVGGGLRSPLH
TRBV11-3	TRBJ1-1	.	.	ASSFPNSGASEAF
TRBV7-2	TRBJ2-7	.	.	ASSSHYEQY
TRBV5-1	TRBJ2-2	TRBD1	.	ASSSGTVNTGELF
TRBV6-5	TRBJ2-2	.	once	ASSYQGFTTGELF
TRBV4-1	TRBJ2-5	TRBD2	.	ASSQTLAGTPQETQY
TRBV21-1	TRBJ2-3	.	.	ASSLLPRGPTDTQY
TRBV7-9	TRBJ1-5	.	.	ASSPLQGPNQPQH